This TCR beta chain was recovered during a study of human T cells and chemical hapten exposure (dated by TCRdb to 2020 to 2023). Regarding the research as a whole: For sensitization, 2% DPC in acetone was applied to a roughly 2 cm by roughly 2 cm area of upper inner arm skin. Weekly therapeutic DPC doses were additionally applied to the scalp of patients throughout the roughly 25-week study period. Patch testing on the upper back used Finn chambers containing 0.01% DPC, with scoring done after 6 days according to International Contact Dermatitis Research Group standards. Alopecia areata with under or over 50% scalp involvement, alopecia totalis and alopecia universalis were represented in the patient cohort, which was mostly female. Libraries were pooled for sequencing, and variation in per-sample TCR yields was attributed mainly to small differences in library volumes within the pool. Peripheral blood TCR repertoire changes were tracked in vivo in alopecia patients during primary and secondary sensitization to the hapten diphenylcyclopropenone (DPC). Patient blood was sampled pre-sensitization (week 0) and at 2, 6 and about 24 weeks after DPC sensitization. Some 29 alopecia patients provided blood for TCR sequencing at one to four time points (pre-sensitization, 2, 6 and 24 weeks). On the study overall, not on this receptor specifically: A positive correlation was found between the number of PT1 expanded TCRs and patch test score, with significance reached at thresholds 8, 16 and 32 but not 4. DPC sensitization did not change how many TCRs were above 1 in 1000 frequency, and no evidence was found of alterations in global repertoire structure. All patients had alopecia, a presumed autoimmune disease, so their immune response might differ from that of healthy individuals. After repeated subsampling, changes were observed in the strength of the expansion versus patch-test correlation and in the threshold at which the correlation became significant. Expanded TCRs formed significantly more large CDR3 similarity clusters than pre-sensitization or healthy control sets, consistent with antigen-driven responses.

On this clonotype itself: There is no known antigen for this receptor. No much larger clone exists at a distance of one base, and base qualities are not known.

In light of the paper, this sample's time point label describes: patch test 3, about 24 weeks after DPC sensitization. In the paper's terms, the treatment or condition label means: therapeutic diphenylcyclopropenone sensitization with weekly scalp DPC. Blood at each patch-test visit was drawn before the patch test was applied. To be eligible, patients had to be aged 18 to 70, diagnosed with alopecia and judged suitable for DPC therapy, while pregnant patients were excluded. Total RNA was isolated from unfractionated whole blood collected in Tempus Blood RNA tubes. Counted from cysteine to phenylalanine, this CDR3 has 15 amino acids. The only DNA kept is the CDR3, 45 bases in frame from the first base. The germline V gene (reference sequence) yields MNHNY for CDR1 and SVGAGI for CDR2. Trimming costs V 6 bases and J 0 bases, and their ends lie 9 bases apart. Libraries were built with RACE. For sequencing, a NextSeq 500 was employed. During library preparation, unique molecular identifiers were attached to individual cDNA molecules so that TCRs could be counted in a quantitative, reproducible way. Both TCR alpha and TCR beta chains were sequenced from each blood RNA sample. The paper's processing steps were these. The median number of TCRs per sample was 95,638, ranging from 23,224 to 690,600. The Decombinator software suite was used to annotate the V, J and CDR3 of the TCR reads. Every sample was subsampled to the same number of TCRs (28,000) for the PS versus PT1 abundance plots. Expanded TCRs were defined as absent before sensitization and observed at least eight times at the 2-week time point. Using fastp trimming at Q25 and MiXCR clonotype assembly, TCRdb reanalyzed the public sequencing data and kept in-frame beta chains. Rows are combined by CDR3 protein, so each entry shows the most common genes and DNA. TCRdb, rather than the study authors, made the V and J calls. The sample has 120,000 or so distinct CDR3 sequences on record, around 11% of them singletons. The ten top clones hold under 2.5% of the sample.

The chain joins TRBV6-6 to TRBJ2-6; TRBD2 is a weak D gene call, 5 bases matching. This sequence originates from a woman aged 45-59 years with alopecia areata. Some clones in this sample may be carry-over from other donors' samples. The sequences come from whole blood, collected in connection with sensitization to the hapten diphenylcyclopropenone (DPC). The CDR3 protein: CASSRRVSGANVLTF. The bases read TGTGCCAGCAGCCGGCGGGTCTCTGGGGCCAACGTCCTGACTTTC.